The clone carrying this T cell receptor beta chain was counted at least ten times. Its antigen is unidentified. Roughly 9.2 milliliters was the volume of peripheral blood drawn from each donor. Isolation yielded PBMCs, at least 6.5 million per sample, in every case. Primers used in a second PCR of about 6 to 11 cycles were a sample-barcoded 5' primer and a J-beta primer mix. TCRdb reprocessed the 5' RACE reads via MiXCR and lists one record per CDR3 protein. The sample lists under 1 million distinct CDR3 sequences, around 43% occurring once. This entry comes from a study of blood T cells in healthy people across ages. Study-level results: In older individuals, TCR beta diversity per million T cells was lower, falling roughly linearly with age.

The receptor was isolated from a man in his 60s in good health. The sample taken for sequencing was blood.

CDR3: CSVNRVGRYEQYF. CDR3 coding DNA: TGCAGCGTGAACAGGGTGGGGCGGTACGAGCAGTACTTC. This sequence joins TRBV29-1 and TRBJ2-7; D possibly corresponds to TRBD1 (6 bases). Germline V gene sequence: CDR1 SQVTM, CDR2 ANQGSEA. V was pared by 6 bases and J by 4 bases, with 16 bases between. The length of the CDR3 is 13 residues.